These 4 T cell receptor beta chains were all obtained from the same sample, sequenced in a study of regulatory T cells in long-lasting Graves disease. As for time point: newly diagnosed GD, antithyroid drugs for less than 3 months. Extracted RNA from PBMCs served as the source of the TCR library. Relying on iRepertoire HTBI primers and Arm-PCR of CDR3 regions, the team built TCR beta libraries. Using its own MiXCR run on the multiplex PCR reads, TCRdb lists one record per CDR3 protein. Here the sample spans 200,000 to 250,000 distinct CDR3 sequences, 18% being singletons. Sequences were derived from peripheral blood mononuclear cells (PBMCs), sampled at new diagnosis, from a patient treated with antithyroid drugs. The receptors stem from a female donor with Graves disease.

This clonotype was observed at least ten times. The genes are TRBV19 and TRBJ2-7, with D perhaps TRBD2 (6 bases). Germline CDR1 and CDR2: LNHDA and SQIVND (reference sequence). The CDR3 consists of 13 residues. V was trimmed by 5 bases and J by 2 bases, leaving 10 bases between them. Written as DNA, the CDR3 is TGTGCCAGTAGTGTCGCGGGACCCTACGAGCAGTACTTC. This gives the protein CASSVAGPYEQYF.

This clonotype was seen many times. CDR3 nucleotide sequence: TGTGCCAGCAGCTTAGATGGGGGTGGTGGAAACACCATATATTTT. Encoded protein: CASSLDGGGGNTIYF. The rearrangement uses TRBV7-6 and TRBJ1-3, with a weak D call TRBD1 (5 bases). Trimming left V 1 base short and J 3 bases short, with 10 bases between. The CDR3 runs to 15 residues. Germline V gives CDR1 SGHVS, CDR2 FNYEAQ.

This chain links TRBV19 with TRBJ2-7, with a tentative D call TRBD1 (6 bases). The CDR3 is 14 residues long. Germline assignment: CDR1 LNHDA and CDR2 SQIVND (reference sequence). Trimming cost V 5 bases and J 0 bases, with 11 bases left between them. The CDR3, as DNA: TGTGCCAGTAGTCACGCCAGGGGCTCCTACGAGCAGTACTTC. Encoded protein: CASSHARGSYEQYF.

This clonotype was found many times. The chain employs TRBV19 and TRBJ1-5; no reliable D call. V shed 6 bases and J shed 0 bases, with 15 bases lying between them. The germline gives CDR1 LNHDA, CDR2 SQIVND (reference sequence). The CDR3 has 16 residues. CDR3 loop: CASRYDTVHSNQPQHF. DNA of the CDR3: TGTGCCAGTAGATATGACACGGTACATAGCAATCAGCCCCAGCATTTT.